The 3 T cell receptor beta chains in this list originate from one sample, sequenced in a study of blood T cell repertoires in COVID-19. Assay used: immunoSEQ multiplex PCR; TCRdb lists only in-frame clones, some missing. This sample has around 280,000 clones, with approximately 86% found just once. Source material: peripheral blood. These receptors all stem from a woman between 25 and 40 years old who had recovered from COVID-19.

This clone was counted between two and nine times. The chain is built from TRBV2 and TRBJ2-4; TRBD1 matches 7 bases. V shed 5 bases and J 8 bases; nucleotides not matched to a gene: 6. This CDR3 has 13 residues. Germline CDR1 is SNHLY and CDR2 is FYNNEI. This CDR3 is CASSRGQRDIQYF. CDR3 coding DNA: TGTGCCAGCAGTAGGGGACAGAGAGACATTCAGTACTTC.

The genes are TRBV4-3 and TRBJ2-1, with 8 bases lining up with TRBD2. The germline gives CDR1 LGHNA, CDR2 YSLEER. V lost 1 base to trimming and J lost 4 bases; unmatched junction nucleotides: 6. This CDR3 has 16 amino acids. The chain's CDR3 is CASSQGSGSKYNEQFF. As DNA, the CDR3 is TGCGCCAGCAGCCAAGGAAGCGGGAGTAAGTACAATGAGCAGTTCTTC.

Of note for this clone: This sample also contains other DNA sequences that code for the same CDR3. The chain uses TRBV19 and TRBJ2-1; D unresolved. The CDR3 extends over 12 amino acids. V was clipped by 3 bases and J by 4 bases, with 4 bases between them. In germline, CDR1 is LNHDA, CDR2 SQIVND (reference sequence). Here the CDR3 reads CASSIGYNEQFF. CDR3 in DNA: TGTGCCAGTAGTATCGGTTACAATGAGCAGTTCTTC.